The clone carrying this T cell receptor beta chain was seen a few times. Using RNA transcripts as the source, TCR beta CDR3 regions were amplified. First-round RT-PCR with HTBI primers amplified the TCR CDR3 region. TCRdb analysed the multiplex PCR reads with MiXCR anew, one entry per CDR3 protein. The sample includes around 700,000 distinct CDR3 sequences, 35% of them seen just once. The sample is drawn from a study of T cells in Graves' hyperthyroidism and ophthalmopathy. Hyperthyroidism had been newly diagnosed in patients aged 18 to 65, and its duration was under 2 months. Exclusion followed for patients with uncontrolled infection, other autoimmune disease, pregnancy or lactation. This CDR3 contains 13 residues. The germline gives CDR1 MNHEY, CDR2 SVGAGI. V was clipped by 5 bases and J by 2 bases, with 10 bases between them.

The source of this sequence is a woman aged 40 to 50 with Graves' hyperthyroidism. Source material: blood. The chain uses TRBV6-5 and TRBJ2-7; D is ambiguous. The CDR3 region has the DNA TGTGCCAGCAGTGCGTCGATGACCTACGAGCAGTACTTC. Encoded protein: CASSASMTYEQYF.